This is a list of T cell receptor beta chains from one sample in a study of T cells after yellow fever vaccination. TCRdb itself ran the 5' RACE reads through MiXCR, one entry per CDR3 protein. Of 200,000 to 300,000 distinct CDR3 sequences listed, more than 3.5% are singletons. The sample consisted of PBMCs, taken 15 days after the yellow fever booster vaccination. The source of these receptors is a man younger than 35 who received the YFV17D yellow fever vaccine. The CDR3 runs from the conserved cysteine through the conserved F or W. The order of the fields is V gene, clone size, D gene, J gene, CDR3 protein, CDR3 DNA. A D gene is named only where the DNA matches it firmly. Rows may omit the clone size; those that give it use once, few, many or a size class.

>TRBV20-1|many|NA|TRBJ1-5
CSATHGPRNQPQHF
TGCAGTGCTACCCACGGACCGAGAAATCAGCCCCAGCATTTT
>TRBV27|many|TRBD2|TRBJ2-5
CASSFQRGETQYF
TGTGCCAGCAGTTTCCAGCGGGGGGAGACCCAGTACTTC
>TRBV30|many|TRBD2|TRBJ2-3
CACRGLALSDTQYF
TGTGCCTGTCGGGGACTAGCCCTCTCAGATACGCAGTATTTT
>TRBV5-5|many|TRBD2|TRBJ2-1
CASSSGTSRNEQFF
TGTGCCAGCAGCTCCGGGACTAGTCGTAATGAGCAGTTCTTC
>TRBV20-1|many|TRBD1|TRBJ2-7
CSATPGDSLGQYF
TGCAGTGCTACCCCCGGGGACAGCTTGGGCCAGTACTTC
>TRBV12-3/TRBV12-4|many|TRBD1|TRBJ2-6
CASSRGPGANVLTF
TGTGCCAGCAGCAGGGGGCCTGGGGCCAACGTCCTGACTTTC
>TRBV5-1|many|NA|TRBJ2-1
CASSPYGLTYNEQFF
TGCGCCAGCAGCCCCTACGGACTGACCTACAATGAGCAGTTCTTC
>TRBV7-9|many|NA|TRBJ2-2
CASRAIGRGTGELFF
TGTGCCAGCAGGGCGATTGGAAGAGGCACCGGGGAGCTGTTTTTT
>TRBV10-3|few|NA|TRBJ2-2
CAISENFRAQNTGELFF
TGTGCCATCAGTGAGAATTTCCGGGCCCAGAACACCGGGGAGCTGTTTTTT
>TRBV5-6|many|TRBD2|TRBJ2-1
CASLHSGLALREQFF
TGTGCCAGCCTTCACTCTGGACTAGCCCTTAGGGAGCAGTTCTTC
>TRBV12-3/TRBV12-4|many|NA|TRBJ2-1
CASSFFNEQFF
TGTGCCAGCAGTTTTTTTAATGAGCAGTTCTTC
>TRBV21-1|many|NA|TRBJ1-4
CASSLAGVADGNATNEKLFF
NA
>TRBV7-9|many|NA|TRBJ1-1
CASSLAISNTEAFF
TGTGCCAGCAGCTTAGCGATTTCGAACACTGAAGCTTTCTTT
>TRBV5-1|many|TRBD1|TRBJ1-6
CASRQGNSPLHF
TGTGCCAGTAGACAGGGCAATTCACCCCTCCACTTT
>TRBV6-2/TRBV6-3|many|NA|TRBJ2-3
CASSGKGLPTDTQYF
TGTGCCAGCAGTGGAAAGGGACTGCCGACAGATACGCAGTATTTT
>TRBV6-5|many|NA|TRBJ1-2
CASSYASGQGYGYTF
TGTGCCAGCAGTTACGCCTCGGGACAAGGCTATGGCTACACCTTC
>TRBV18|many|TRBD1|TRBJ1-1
CASSPLGTGSEAFF
TGTGCCAGCTCACCACTAGGGACAGGGTCCGAAGCTTTCTTT
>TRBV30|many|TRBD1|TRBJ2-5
CAWSWTGADETQYF
TGTGCCTGGAGTTGGACAGGGGCTGACGAGACCCAGTACTTC
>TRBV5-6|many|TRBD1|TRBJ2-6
CASSQTGLGANVLTF
TGTGCCAGCAGCCAGACAGGGCTTGGGGCCAACGTCCTGACTTTC
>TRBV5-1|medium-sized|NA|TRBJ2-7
CASGFGSYEQYF
TGCGCCAGTGGATTTGGGTCCTACGAGCAGTACTTC
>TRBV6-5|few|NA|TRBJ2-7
CASSYRISYEQYF
TGTGCCAGCAGTTATCGTATCTCCTACGAGCAGTACTTC
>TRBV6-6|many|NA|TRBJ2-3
CAGAPGSSTDTQYF
TGTGCCGGCGCTCCAGGGTCCTCAACAGATACGCAGTATTTT
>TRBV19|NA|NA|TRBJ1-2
CASRRGGYTF
TGTGCCAGCCGGAGGGGTGGCTACACCTTC
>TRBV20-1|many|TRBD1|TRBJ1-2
CSAREGYRGNYGYTF
TGCAGTGCTAGAGAGGGTTACAGGGGAAATTATGGCTACACCTTC
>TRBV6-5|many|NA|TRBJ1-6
CASSDGGHSPLHF
TGTGCCAGCAGCGACGGGGGGCATTCACCCCTCCACTTT
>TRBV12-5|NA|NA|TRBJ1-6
CASGLNSYSPLHF
TGTGCTAGTGGTTTGAACAGCTATTCACCCCTCCACTTT
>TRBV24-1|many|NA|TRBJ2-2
CATSAGEVAGELFF
TGTGCCACCAGTGCAGGGGAAGTTGCCGGGGAGCTGTTTTTT
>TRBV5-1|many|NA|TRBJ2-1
CASSLGRDNEQFF
TGCGCCAGCAGCTTGGGGCGGGACAATGAGCAGTTCTTC
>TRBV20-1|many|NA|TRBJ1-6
CSARDYQGEVSPLHF
TGCAGTGCTAGAGATTATCAAGGGGAAGTGTCACCCCTCCACTTT
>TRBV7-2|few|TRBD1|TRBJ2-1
CASSVDRDPYNEQFF
TGTGCCAGCAGCGTTGACAGGGACCCTTACAATGAGCAGTTCTTC
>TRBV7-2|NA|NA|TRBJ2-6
CASSLVAGTSGANVLTF
TGTGCCAGCAGCTTAGTCGCCGGCACCTCTGGGGCCAACGTCCTGACTTTC
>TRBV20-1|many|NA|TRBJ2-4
CSARAPLGWGENIQYF
TGCAGTGCTAGAGCACCTTTAGGGTGGGGGGAGAACATTCAGTACTTC
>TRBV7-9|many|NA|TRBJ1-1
CASSMGHPEAFF
TGTGCCAGCAGCATGGGACACCCGGAAGCTTTCTTT
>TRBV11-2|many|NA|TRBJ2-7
CASSFGARVLSYEQYF
TGTGCCAGCAGCTTTGGGGCCAGGGTTTTGTCCTACGAGCAGTACTTC
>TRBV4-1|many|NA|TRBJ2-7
CASSQEGDLPYEQYF
TGCGCCAGCAGCCAAGAGGGGGATCTTCCCTACGAGCAGTACTTC
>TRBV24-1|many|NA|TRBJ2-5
CATRGDQETQYF
TGTGCCACCCGAGGGGACCAAGAGACCCAGTACTTC
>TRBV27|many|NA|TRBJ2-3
CATRLGSTDTQYF
TGTGCCACCCGACTAGGGAGCACAGATACGCAGTATTTT
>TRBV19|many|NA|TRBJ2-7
CASSSGTLSYEQYF
TGTGCCAGTTCCTCCGGGACATTGTCCTACGAGCAGTACTTC
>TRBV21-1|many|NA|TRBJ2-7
CASRGTGPVSYEQYF
TGTGCCAGCAGGGGGACAGGCCCTGTCTCCTACGAGCAGTACTTC
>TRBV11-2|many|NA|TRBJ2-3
CASSSRHTDTQYF
TGTGCCAGCAGCTCGCGGCACACAGATACGCAGTATTTT
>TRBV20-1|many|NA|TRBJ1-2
CSAREGAGYGYTF
TGCAGTGCTAGAGAGGGGGCTGGCTATGGCTACACCTTC
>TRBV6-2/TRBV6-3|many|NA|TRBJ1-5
CASTDTSNQPQHF
TGTGCCAGCACGGACACTAGCAATCAGCCCCAGCATTTT
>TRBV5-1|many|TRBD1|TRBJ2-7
CASSLRQGHYEQYF
TGCGCCAGCAGCCTGCGACAGGGCCACTACGAGCAGTACTTC
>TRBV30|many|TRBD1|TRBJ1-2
CAWSRDRENGYTF
TGTGCCTGGAGTCGTGACAGGGAAAATGGCTACACCTTC
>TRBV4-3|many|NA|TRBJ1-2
CASSQVTGWYYGYTF
TGCGCCAGCAGCCAAGTAACAGGGTGGTACTATGGCTACACCTTC
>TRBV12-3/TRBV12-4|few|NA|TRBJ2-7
CASRRRGYEQYF
TGTGCCAGCAGACGTCGGGGCTACGAGCAGTACTTC
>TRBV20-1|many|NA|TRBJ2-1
CSARDGGIRQFF
TGCAGTGCTAGAGATGGAGGGATCCGGCAGTTCTTC
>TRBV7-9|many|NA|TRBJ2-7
CASSSKDTVGNEQYF
TGTGCCAGCAGCTCCAAGGACACCGTCGGGAACGAGCAGTACTTC
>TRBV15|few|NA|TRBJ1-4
CATSREISGNPEKLFF
TGTGCCACCAGCAGGGAGATTTCAGGGAACCCCGAAAAACTGTTTTTT
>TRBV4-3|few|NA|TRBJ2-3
CASSQDRRGTTDTQYF
TGCGCCAGCAGCCAAGATAGGAGGGGTACAACAGATACGCAGTATTTT
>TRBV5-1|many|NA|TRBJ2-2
CASSPLWGNTGELFF
TGCGCCAGCAGCCCCTTGTGGGGGAACACCGGGGAGCTGTTTTTT
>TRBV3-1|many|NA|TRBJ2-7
CASSRSPYRAEIKSSYEQYF
TGTGCCAGCAGCCGATCACCGTATCGGGCAGAAATAAAGAGCTCCTACGAGCAGTACTTC